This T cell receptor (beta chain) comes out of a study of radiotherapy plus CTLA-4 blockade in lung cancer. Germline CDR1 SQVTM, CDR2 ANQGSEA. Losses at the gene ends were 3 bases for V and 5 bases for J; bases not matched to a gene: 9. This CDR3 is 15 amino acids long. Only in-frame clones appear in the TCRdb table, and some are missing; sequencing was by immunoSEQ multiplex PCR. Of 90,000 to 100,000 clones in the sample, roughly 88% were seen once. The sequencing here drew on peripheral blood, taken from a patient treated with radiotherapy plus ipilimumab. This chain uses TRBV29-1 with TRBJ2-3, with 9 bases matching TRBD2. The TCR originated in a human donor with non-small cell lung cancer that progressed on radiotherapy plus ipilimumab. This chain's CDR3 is CSVDFRGRAKDTQYF. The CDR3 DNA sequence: TGCAGCGTTGATTTTCGCGGGAGGGCAAAAGATACGCAGTATTTT.